A single sample gave rise to the 22 T cell receptor beta chains below, sequenced in a study of beta chain features in type 1 diabetes. Whole-study findings and limits: People with Type 1 diabetes carried modestly yet significantly shorter TCRB CDR3s in all four CD4+ subsets.

Expressed TCRB transcripts were sequenced because the entire RNA isolate underwent reverse transcription. Some clones are missing from TCRdb's copy, which holds only in-frame ones; the method was immunoSEQ multiplex PCR. The table has about 230,000 clones, roughly 17% seen once. These receptors have no identified antigens. The sample taken for sequencing was naive CD4+ T cells from blood. These receptors all come from a man aged 25-45 years with type 1 diabetes.

The chain has TRBV4-1 and TRBJ2-7; the D gene is possibly TRBD2 (6 bases). Germline V gene sequence: CDR1 MGHRA, CDR2 YSYEKL. Trimming removed 0 bases at V and 2 bases at J, with 11 bases between. The CDR3 sequence is 15 residues long. The CDR3 region is CASSQDAGQAYEQYF. In DNA form, the CDR3 reads TGCGCCAGCAGCCAAGATGCGGGGCAGGCCTACGAGCAGTACTTC.

The chain uses TRBV4-1 and TRBJ1-5; D may be TRBD1 (5 bases). Looked up from germline, CDR1 is MGHRA and CDR2 is YSYEKL. There are 17 residues in the CDR3. The V gene lost 4 bases and the J gene lost 6 bases, with 22 bases spanning the gap. CDR3 DNA sequence: TGCGCCAGCAGCCCACGCATTATTGTGGGGCCAGGTCAGCCCCAGCATTTT. It codes for CASSPRIIVGPGQPQHF.

V gene TRBV4-1 combines with J gene TRBJ2-5; 8 bases fit TRBD1. CDR1 is MGHRA, CDR2 YSYEKL, per germline. V trimming: 0 bases; J trimming: 0 bases; junction bases outside the gene matches: 6. CDR3 size: 17 residues. The CDR3 nucleotides read TGCGCCAGCAGCCAAGAGATCCAGGGGGCCCACCAAGAGACCCAGTACTTC. This gives the protein CASSQEIQGAHQETQYF.

J is TRBJ2-1 and V is TRBV28, with 8 bases lining up with TRBD2. The V segment lost 7 bases and the J segment 3 bases; nucleotides outside the gene matches: 8. This CDR3 has 15 amino acids. Germline lookup yields CDR1 MDHEN and CDR2 SYDVKM. The CDR3 DNA sequence: TGTGCCAGCACTCCGACTAGCGCGCACTACAATGAGCAGTTCTTC. Its protein is CASTPTSAHYNEQFF.

Only a few counts were recorded for this clone. The gene calls are TRBV6-5 and TRBJ2-3; tentative D call: TRBD1 (6 bases). Germline V CDR1 and CDR2: MNHEY, SVGAGI. V lost 5 bases, J lost 2 bases, and 11 bases lay in between. The CDR3 spans 14 residues. This CDR3 is CASSQGTYTDTQYF. CDR3 in DNA: TGTGCCAGCAGTCAGGGGACCTACACAGATACGCAGTATTTT.

This clone has just a few counts. The chain combines TRBV18 with TRBJ1-3, with D hard to call. Looked up from germline, CDR1 is KGHSH and CDR2 is LQKENI. Trimming left V 3 bases short and J 1 base short, with 10 bases between. This CDR3 region has 15 residues. Here the CDR3 reads CASSPQESSGNTIYF. CDR3 nucleotides: TGTGCCAGCTCACCTCAGGAAAGTTCTGGAAACACCATATATTTT.

A few counts support this clone. This sequence joins TRBV5-1 and TRBJ2-7; no clear D gene. The CDR3 is 15 amino acids. V lost 0 bases and J 0 bases, leaving 10 bases between the germline ends. Germline V gene lookup returns CDR1 SGHRS and CDR2 YFSETQ. CDR3 residues: CASSLAGRSSYEQYF. CDR3 DNA sequence: TGCGCCAGCAGCTTGGCCGGCAGGAGCTCCTACGAGCAGTACTTC.

In its sample, this clone was seen a few times. The chain carries TRBV7-2 and TRBJ2-7; D is tentatively TRBD1 or TRBD2 (5 bases each). Per the germline V gene, CDR1 is SGHTA and CDR2 is FQGNSA. This CDR3 comprises 12 residues. Trimming cost V 5 bases and J 3 bases, with 8 bases left between them. The CDR3 nucleotides are TGTGCCAGCAGCGTGGGACGCTACGAGCAGTACTTC. As protein: CASSVGRYEQYF.

The rearrangement uses TRBV9 and TRBJ1-5; 11 bases align to TRBD1. J gave up 4 bases and V 4 bases, and 4 bases lay outside the gene matches. The CDR3 is made up of 15 amino acids. The germline gives CDR1 SGDLS, CDR2 YYNGEE. CDR3 loop: CASSPGQGANQPQHF. DNA of the CDR3: TGTGCCAGCAGCCCAGGACAGGGGGCGAATCAGCCCCAGCATTTT.

The chain links TRBV18 to TRBJ2-1; D is possibly TRBD2 (7 bases). Germline-derived CDR1 and CDR2 are KGHSH and LQKENI. V lost 3 bases and J 10 bases, leaving 19 bases between the germline ends. The CDR3 contains 15 residues. The CDR3 loop reads CASSPGGAPRREQFF. As DNA, the CDR3 is TGTGCCAGCTCACCTGGGGGGGCCCCCCGCAGGGAGCAGTTCTTC.

The chain couples TRBV6-5 to TRBJ2-5, with D possibly matching TRBD1 (5 bases). The V end was cut by 0 bases, the J end by 2 bases, with 13 bases between. The CDR3 is 16 residues long. Germline V gives CDR1 MNHEY, CDR2 SVGAGI. This chain's CDR3 is CASSYSYFQGQETQYF. CDR3 coding DNA: TGTGCCAGCAGTTACTCGTACTTTCAGGGACAAGAGACCCAGTACTTC.

This clone was recorded a few times. The chain links TRBV29-1 to TRBJ1-1, with TRBD1 matching over 8 bases. CDR3 length equals 15 residues. Germline loops: CDR1 SQVTM, CDR2 ANQGSEA. V lost 7 bases, J lost 5 bases, and 15 bases stayed unmatched. The CDR3 loop is CSAGRTGSRVTEAFF. The CDR3 nucleotides read TGCAGCGCTGGGAGGACAGGGTCGAGAGTAACTGAAGCTTTCTTT.

The V call is TRBV7-2, the J call TRBJ1-2, with D possibly being TRBD1 (5 bases). Looked up from germline, CDR1 is SGHTA and CDR2 is FQGNSA. The CDR3 length is 16 residues. V lost 2 bases to trimming and J lost 7 bases, with 20 bases between them. CDR3 DNA: TGTGCCAGCAGCTTACCACTTCCGGGACGTTCGGGTGGCTACACCTTC. It is translated as CASSLPLPGRSGGYTF. Filled out from reference TRBV7-2 and TRBJ1-2, the complete variable domain reads GAGVSQSPSNKVTEKGKDVELRCDPISGHTALYWYRQSLGQGLEFLIYFQGNSAPDKSGLPSDRFSAERTGGSVSTLTIQRTQQEDSAVYLCASSLPLPGRSGGYTFGSGTRLTVV.

In this sample, this clone turned up a few times. The chain recombines TRBV29-1 with TRBJ2-1; TRBD1 matches 9 bases. Germline values: CDR1 SQVTM, CDR2 ANQGSEA. J gave up 3 bases and V 7 bases, and 4 bases lay outside the gene matches. This CDR3 contains 13 residues. Here the CDR3 DNA reads TGCAGCGGACCGGGACAGGGCTACAATGAGCAGTTCTTC. Amino acid sequence: CSGPGQGYNEQFF.

This chain joins TRBV28 and TRBJ2-7; TRBD1 matches at 10 bases. CDR1 is MDHEN, CDR2 SYDVKM, per germline. This CDR3 has 15 residues. V was pared by 6 bases and J by 1 base, with 6 bases of the junction left unmatched. CDR3 coding DNA: TGTGCCAGCAGGTCGGGACAGGGGACGTCCTACGAGCAGTACTTC. Translating gives CASRSGQGTSYEQYF.

As regards this clone: An end of the junction differs from the germline gene, which may be a read error. The rearrangement uses TRBV7-7 and TRBJ2-7; D remains unclear. This CDR3 region has 15 residues. Looked up from germline, CDR1 is SSHAT and CDR2 is FNYEAQ (reference sequence). The CDR3 DNA is TGTGCTAGCAAGGGCGAAAGACCCCTGCTCTACGAGCAGTACTTC. Translating gives CASKGERPLLYEQYF.

The rearrangement joins TRBV29-1 to TRBJ2-4; 7 bases map to TRBD2. Germline values: CDR1 SQVTM, CDR2 ANQGSEA. V lost 4 bases and J lost 6; bases outside the gene matches: 0. The CDR3 runs to 11 residues. The CDR3 sequence is CSVVAGNIQYF. CDR3 bases: TGCAGCGTTGTAGCGGGAAACATTCAGTACTTC.

This clone has just a few counts. The gene calls are TRBV5-6 and TRBJ1-2; D unresolved. The CDR3 covers 12 residues. CDR1 and CDR2 from the germline V gene are SGHDT and YYEEEE. Trimming removed 3 bases from V and 6 bases from J, with 9 bases in between. The CDR3 sequence: CASSWASDGYTF. CDR3 coding DNA: TGTGCCAGCAGCTGGGCCTCGGATGGCTACACCTTC.

This clone was counted between two and nine times. Other DNA sequences within the sample encode an identical CDR3. The chain is built from TRBV6-5 and TRBJ1-5; D perhaps matches TRBD1 (6 bases). Germline-derived CDR1 and CDR2 are MNHEY and SVGAGI. Trimming left V 3 bases short and J 1 base short, with 10 bases between. This CDR3 spans 15 amino acids. The CDR3 DNA is TGTGCCAGCAGTTATTCAGGGGCGAGCAATCAGCCCCAGCATTTT. Protein: CASSYSGASNQPQHF.

This clone has just a few counts. J is TRBJ2-7 and V is TRBV25-1; the match to TRBD1 covers 10 bases. Per the germline V gene, CDR1 is MGHDK and CDR2 is SYGVNS. After removal of 1 base from V and 7 bases from J, the junction contained 7 bases not matched to a gene. This CDR3 is built from 15 residues. Here the CDR3 reads CASSESGTGVREQYF. The CDR3 DNA reads TGTGCCAGCAGTGAATCCGGGACAGGGGTACGGGAGCAGTACTTC.

This clone has a handful of counts. The rearrangement joins TRBV30 to TRBJ1-5, with unresolved D. The V gene lost 2 bases and the J gene lost 2 bases, with 10 bases spanning the gap. The CDR3 contains 14 residues. The germline CDR1 and CDR2 sequences are GTSNPN and SVGIG (reference sequence). Here the CDR3 DNA reads TGTGCCTGGAGTCTCTCCTCGGGCAATCAGCCCCAGCATTTT. Residues: CAWSLSSGNQPQHF.

This clone was detected once. The V gene is TRBV9, the J gene TRBJ2-2; TRBD2 is a possible D gene (5 bases). The CDR3 consists of 15 residues. Trimming stripped 0 bases from V and 6 bases from J, with 12 bases between. Germline-derived CDR1 and CDR2 are SGDLS and YYNGEE. This CDR3 reads CASSVEGAMAGELFF. The DNA for the CDR3 is TGTGCCAGCAGCGTAGAGGGAGCAATGGCCGGGGAGCTGTTTTTT.